This T cell receptor beta chain was found in a study of cytomegalovirus exposure and HLA in healthy donors. Study background: There were around 390 genotyped donors. Of these, roughly 80% fell in the genetic ancestry cluster associated with self-reported Caucasian donors.

PCR used 60 Vbeta primers and 13 Jbeta primers. Repertoires were generated with immunoSEQ multiplex PCR, while TCRdb's copy carries only in-frame clones and drops some. This sample yields roughly 110,000 clones, of which around three quarters are seen a single time; 0.85% to 0.9% belongs to the top ten. V lost 5 bases and J 1 base, leaving 14 bases between the germline ends. This CDR3 region has 15 residues. CDR1 MNHEY and CDR2 SVGAGI come from the germline V gene. The specimen sequenced was PBMCs. The clonotype originates from a woman aged 30 to 39 in good health and CMV-seronegative. This rearrangement joins TRBV6-5 to TRBJ1-1; tentative D call: TRBD1 (5 bases). This CDR3 is CASSPRGDSNTEAFF. As DNA, the CDR3 is TGTGCCAGCAGTCCTCGGGGGGACTCGAACACTGAAGCTTTCTTT.